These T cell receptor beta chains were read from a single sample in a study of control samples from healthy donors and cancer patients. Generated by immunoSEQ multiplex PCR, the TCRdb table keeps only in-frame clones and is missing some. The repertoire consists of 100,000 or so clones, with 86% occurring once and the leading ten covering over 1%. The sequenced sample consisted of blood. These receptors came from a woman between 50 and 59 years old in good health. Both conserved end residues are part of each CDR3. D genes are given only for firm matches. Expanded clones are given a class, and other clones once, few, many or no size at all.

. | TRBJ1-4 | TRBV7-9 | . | TGTGCCAGCAGCCAGGGCCCAGCTAATGAAAAACTGTTTTTT | CASSQGPANEKLFF
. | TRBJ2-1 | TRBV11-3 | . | TGTGCCAGCAGCTCAGGAGGGAGGTACAATGAGCAGTTCTTC | CASSSGGRYNEQFF
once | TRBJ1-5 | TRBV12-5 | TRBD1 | TGTGCTAGTGGTTTGGGGGACAGGGTCGGCAATCAGCCCCAGCATTTT | CASGLGDRVGNQPQHF
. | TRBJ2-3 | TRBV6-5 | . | TGTGCCAGCAGTTACTCGACAATCGGCACAGATACGCAGTATTTT | CASSYSTIGTDTQYF
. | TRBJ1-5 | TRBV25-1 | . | TGTGCCAGCAGTGGTTTAGGGGGGGAGAGTCAGCCCCAGCATTTT | CASSGLGGESQPQHF
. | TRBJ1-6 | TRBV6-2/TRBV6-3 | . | TGTGCCAGCAGTTACTCGACGTGGCAGGGTGCCCTTAATTCACCCCTCCACTTT | CASSYSTWQGALNSPLHF
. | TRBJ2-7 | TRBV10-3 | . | TGTGCCATCAGTGTCGGGGAGATTCTCAACGAGCAGTACTTC | CAISVGEILNEQYF
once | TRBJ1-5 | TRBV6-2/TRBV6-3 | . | TGTGCCAGCAGTTACTCGGGTCCCAATGCCCAGCATTTT | CASSYSGPNAQHF
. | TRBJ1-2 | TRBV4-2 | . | TGTGCCAGCAGCCAAGAGCGTGGGGGACAAACTAACTATGGCTACACCTTC | CASSQERGGQTNYGYTF
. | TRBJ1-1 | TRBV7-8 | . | TGTGCCAGCAGCTTAGGAGTAGTGAACACTGAAGCTTTCTTT | CASSLGVVNTEAFF
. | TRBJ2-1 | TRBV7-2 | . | TGTGCCAGCAGCTCAGGACTACCAGATTACAATGAGCAGTTCTTC | CASSSGLPDYNEQFF
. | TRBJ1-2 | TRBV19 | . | TGTGCCAGTAATAAGGAGGACTATGGCTACACCTTC | CASNKEDYGYTF
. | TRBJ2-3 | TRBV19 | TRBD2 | TGTGCCAGTAGTATTTCGGCTAGCGGTTTCACAGATACGCAGTATTTT | CASSISASGFTDTQYF
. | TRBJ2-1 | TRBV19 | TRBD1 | TGTGCCAGTAGTGCGGACAGGGGCCCCTACAATGAGCAGTTCTTC | CASSADRGPYNEQFF
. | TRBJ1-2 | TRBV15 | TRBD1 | TGTGCCACCAGCAGAGAAAGACAGGGTTATGGCTACACCTTC | CATSRERQGYGYTF